Below, 22 T cell receptor beta chains from the same sample are listed, as sequenced in a study of cytomegalovirus exposure and HLA in healthy donors. PCR used 60 Vbeta primers and 13 Jbeta primers. The assay was immunoSEQ multiplex PCR, and TCRdb's table has in-frame clones only and misses some. Seen here are over 150,000 clones, around 84% observed once, and the top ten hold 1%. The sequenced sample consisted of PBMCs. The source is a boy aged 2 to 9 in good health and CMV-seronegative.

CDR3 sequence: CASSRTGVETQYF. The DNA of the CDR3 is TGTGCCAGCAGCCGGACAGGGGTGGAGACCCAGTACTTC. The chain carries TRBV5-6 and TRBJ2-5; 9 nucleotides match TRBD1. The germline V gene has CDR1 SGHDT and CDR2 YYEEEE. V lost 4 bases, J lost 5 bases, and 3 bases stayed unmatched. This CDR3 spans 13 amino acids. Based on the CDR3 plus reference TRBV5-6 and TRBJ2-5, the full variable domain is DAGVTQSPTHLIKTRGQQVTLRCSPKSGHDTVSWYQQALGQGPQFIFQYYEEEERQRGNFPDRFSGHQFPNYSSELNVNALLLGDSALYLCASSRTGVETQYFGPGTRLLVL.

The chain carries TRBV10-1 and TRBJ2-7; TRBD2 agrees at 12 bases. J lost 3 bases, V lost 9 bases, and 9 bases had no gene match. CDR3 size: 15 residues. From germline, CDR1 is WNHNN and CDR2 SYGVQD (reference sequence). The CDR3 sequence: CASSKTSGGIYEQYF. CDR3 sequence (DNA): TGCGCCAGTTCCAAGACTAGCGGGGGAATCTACGAGCAGTACTTC.

The V and J genes are TRBV10-3 and TRBJ1-5; 8 bases fit TRBD1. This CDR3 is 13 amino acids long. Trimming removed 10 bases from V and 7 bases from J; junction bases left unmatched: 9. CDR1 ENHRY and CDR2 SYGVKD come from the germline V gene. The CDR3 coding sequence is TGTGCCACAGAAGGACAGGGAGGACAGCCCCAGCATTTT. It is translated as CATEGQGGQPQHF.

Of note for this clone: A read error may account for a junction end that differs from germline. This chain joins TRBV7-9 and TRBJ2-2; TRBD1 matches at 8 bases. Germline CDR1 reads SEHNR; CDR2 reads FQNEAQ (reference sequence). The CDR3 loop spans 17 amino acids. The CDR3 protein is CASSLGVTGANTGELSF. CDR3 nucleotide sequence: TGTGCCAGCAGCTTAGGGGTGACAGGGGCGAACACCGGGGAGCTGTCTTTT.

The gene calls are TRBV28 and TRBJ1-3; D is uncertain. CDR3 length: 11 amino acids. Germline V gene data show CDR1 as MDHEN and CDR2 as SYDVKM. The V end was cut by 3 bases, the J end by 7 bases, with 4 bases between. The CDR3 loop reads CASSFANTIYF. CDR3 sequence (DNA): TGTGCCAGCAGTTTCGCGAACACCATATATTTT. Variable domain in full (rest from reference TRBV28 and TRBJ1-3): DVKVTQSSRYLVKRTGEKVFLECVQDMDHENMFWYRQDPGLGLRLIYFSYDVKMKEKGDIPEGYSVSREKKERFSLILESASTNQTSMYLCASSFANTIYFGEGSWLTVV.

This rearrangement joins TRBV4-2 to TRBJ2-3; TRBD1 might be the D (5 bases). Deletions cut 0 bases from V and 10 bases from J, with 14 bases between. This CDR3 is 14 amino acids long. CDR1 LGHNA and CDR2 YNFKEQ come from the germline V gene. Here the CDR3 DNA reads TGTGCCAGCAGCCAAGAAGGGGCCCCAGAGGCGCAGTATTTT. Translation gives CASSQEGAPEAQYF.

The rearrangement joins TRBV2 to TRBJ2-1; 8 nucleotides match TRBD2. Germline lookup yields CDR1 SNHLY and CDR2 FYNNEI. The CDR3 contains 17 residues. J was trimmed by 5 bases and V by 3 bases; bases with no gene match: 12. The DNA of the CDR3 is TGTGCCAGCAGTGATTGGGGGACTAGGGGTCCTAACAATGAGCAGTTCTTC. Protein: CASSDWGTRGPNNEQFF.

The chain is built from TRBV29-1 and TRBJ2-2, with a possible D match to TRBD2 (6 bases). This CDR3 is built from 14 residues. Germline CDR1 reads SQVTM; CDR2 reads ANQGSEA. V lost 7 bases, J lost 1 base, and 13 bases lay in between. Here the CDR3 DNA reads TGCAGCGCTCGGGGACTCAAGAACACCGGGGAGCTGTTTTTT. Protein: CSARGLKNTGELFF.

The chain uses TRBV27 and TRBJ1-2; tentative D call: TRBD1 (5 bases). This CDR3 spans 17 amino acids. The V end lost 4 bases, the J end lost 2 bases, and 20 bases lay between the germline ends. The germline V gene has CDR1 MNHEY and CDR2 SMNVEV (reference sequence). The DNA of the CDR3 is TGTGCCAGCAGTTCCTGGGGCACTACCTTATGGAACTATGGCTACACCTTC. It yields the protein CASSSWGTTLWNYGYTF.

V usage is TRBV5-1 and J usage is TRBJ1-1, with D possibly TRBD1 on 6 matching bases. The germline gives CDR1 SGHRS, CDR2 YFSETQ. CDR3 size: 17 residues. The ends were cut back, 0 bases at V and 1 base at J, with 16 bases in the middle. CDR3 DNA: TGCGCCAGCAGCTTGGTGTCAGGGGCGTGGGGGAACACTGAAGCTTTCTTT. This sequence encodes CASSLVSGAWGNTEAFF.

The chain couples TRBV2 to TRBJ2-7; maybe TRBD1 (5 bases). Per the germline V gene, CDR1 is SNHLY and CDR2 is FYNNEI. V lost 1 base to trimming and J lost 4 bases, with 5 bases between them. This CDR3 spans 12 amino acids. The CDR3 DNA reads TGTGCCAGCAGTGAAGAGGGGTACGAGCAGTACTTC. Protein: CASSEEGYEQYF. The full variable domain, in which reference TRBV2 and TRBJ2-7 provide the parts outside the CDR3, is EPEVTQTPSHQVTQMGQEVILRCVPISNHLYFYWYRQILGQKVEFLVSFYNNEISEKSEIFDDQFSVERPDGSNFTLKIRSTKLEDSAMYFCASSEEGYEQYFGPGTRLTVT.

V gene TRBV15 combines with J gene TRBJ1-4; 7 positions match TRBD1. V was pared by 4 bases and J by 4 bases, with 9 bases of the junction left unmatched. This CDR3 has 16 amino acids. Germline V gene sequence: CDR1 LNHNV, CDR2 YYDKDF (reference sequence). The CDR3 sequence: CATSIRQGGGNEKLFF. The CDR3 DNA reads as TGTGCCACCAGCATAAGACAGGGTGGCGGTAATGAAAAACTGTTTTTT.

The V and J genes are TRBV5-4 and TRBJ2-3; TRBD1 matches at 9 bases. V lost 6 bases, J lost 4 bases, and 6 bases stayed unmatched. This CDR3 is built from 14 residues. The V gene's germline CDR1 is SGHNT and CDR2 YYREEE (reference sequence). The CDR3 loop is CASTRDRVADTQYF. The CDR3, as DNA: TGTGCCAGCACCCGGGACAGGGTCGCAGATACGCAGTATTTT.

The chain has TRBV5-1 and TRBJ2-7, with a tentative D call TRBD2 (5 bases). The germline gives CDR1 SGHRS, CDR2 YFSETQ. CDR3 length: 15 residues. V lost 0 bases, J lost 0 bases, and 10 bases lay in between. This CDR3 is CASSLGLGSSYEQYF. The CDR3 DNA sequence: TGCGCCAGCAGCTTGGGTTTAGGGAGCTCCTACGAGCAGTACTTC.

The chain is built from TRBV15 and TRBJ1-2; unclear D gene. V was pared by 1 base and J by 8 bases, with 17 bases between. Germline V gives CDR1 LNHNV, CDR2 YYDKDF (reference sequence). The CDR3 sequence is 15 residues long. The CDR3 spells CATSRASNPENGYTF. The CDR3 nucleotides are TGTGCCACCAGCAGAGCCTCCAATCCGGAGAACGGCTACACCTTC.

V and J are TRBV12-2 and TRBJ2-1; the table's D call of TRBD2 was not tested on the DNA. TRBV12-2 is deemed a pseudogene. The CDR3 consists of 19 residues. The CDR3 bases are TGTGCAAGTCGCTTTTTTTTCGGGAGAGTGGGGGGGCATCTGAATGAGCAGTTCTTC. This sequence encodes CASRFFFGRVGGHLNEQFF.

This CDR3 reads CASSLQGAVNSPLHF. The CDR3 region has the DNA TGTGCCAGCAGTTTACAGGGGGCGGTTAATTCACCCCTCCACTTT. This chain joins TRBV6-1 and TRBJ1-6; 9 nucleotides match TRBD1. The CDR3 runs to 15 residues. Trimming at V came to 5 bases and at J to 6 bases, leaving 5 bases not matched to a gene. The V gene's germline CDR1 is MNHNS and CDR2 SASEGT.

This clone occurred a few times. V and J are TRBV7-3 and TRBJ2-2; 11 nucleotides align to TRBD2. The CDR3 consists of 16 residues. The germline V gene encodes CDR1 SGHTA and CDR2 FQGTGA. The V and J ends lost 5 bases and 4 bases, in that order; junction bases with no gene match: 6. The CDR3 spells CASSRFTSGSTGELFF. DNA for the CDR3: TGTGCCAGCAGCCGATTCACTAGCGGGAGCACCGGGGAGCTGTTTTTT.

The chain couples TRBV6-6 to TRBJ2-1; D is uncertain. V was clipped by 2 bases and J by 14 bases, with 10 bases between them. The germline V gene encodes CDR1 MNHNY and CDR2 SVGAGI (reference sequence). CDR3 size: 11 residues. As DNA, the CDR3 is TGTGCCAGCAGTTACACGCTAGAAAAGTTCTTC. Amino acid sequence: CASSYTLEKFF.

The rearrangement uses TRBV30 and TRBJ1-3; D is unclear. The CDR3 has 11 amino acids. Trimming shortened V by 8 bases and J by 0 bases, and 5 bases separated the two germline ends. The germline V gene encodes CDR1 GTSNPN and CDR2 SVGIG (reference sequence). In nucleotides, the CDR3 is TGTGCCCAAAACTCTGGAAACACCATATATTTT. Protein: CAQNSGNTIYF.

J is TRBJ2-1 and V is TRBV7-2; D is possibly TRBD1 (6 bases). CDR3 length: 14 residues. V was shortened by 3 bases and J by 12 bases, with 18 bases between the two germline ends. CDR1 is SGHTA, CDR2 FQGNSA, per germline. The CDR3 reads CASSFRMGETGQFF. Here the CDR3 DNA reads TGTGCCAGCAGCTTTAGAATGGGCGAGACAGGGCAGTTCTTC.

The chain uses TRBV5-6 and TRBJ2-2; a weak D match, TRBD1 (6 bases). Germline CDR1 is SGHDT and CDR2 is YYEEEE. Trimming cost V 0 bases and J 8 bases, with 14 bases left between them. CDR3 size: 15 residues. The CDR3 DNA follows: TGTGCCAGCAGCTTGGGACAGGCGGTACTAGGGGAGCTGTTTTTT. Translated, it gives CASSLGQAVLGELFF.